A single sample gave rise to the 4 T cell receptor beta chains below, sequenced in a study of CD8+CD57+ T cells in acquired aplastic anemia. CD8+CD57+ cell expansion had been shown by flow cytometry in patients chosen for sequencing. Genomic DNA, serving as template, underwent TCR beta VDJ and CDR3 profiling. MiXCR, applied by TCRdb to the reads, yields one record per CDR3 protein. The sample comprises 150,000 to 200,000 distinct CDR3 sequences, 40% to 55% of which are singletons, and approximately 2.8% rests with the top ten. Specimen: sorted CD4+, CD8+, or CD8+CD57+ T cells (not recorded which) from PBMCs. These receptors originate from a human donor with aplastic anemia.

The CDR3 here is CASSDTGTFYGYTF. CDR3 sequence (DNA): TGTGCCAGCAGTGATACCGGGACCTTCTATGGCTACACCTTC. The chain combines TRBV25-1 with TRBJ1-2, with D possibly being TRBD1 (5 bases). Germline V gene sequence: CDR1 MGHDK, CDR2 SYGVNS. The CDR3 covers 14 residues. Trimming pared 3 bases from V and 4 bases from J, leaving 12 bases between.

This rearrangement joins TRBV10-3 to TRBJ1-5; D is ambiguous. CDR1 ENHRY and CDR2 SYGVKD come from the germline V gene. The CDR3 spans 12 residues. The CDR3 spells CATGDSNQPQHF. The DNA of the CDR3 is TGTGCAACCGGGGATAGCAATCAGCCCCAGCATTTT.

This clonotype was observed a single time. The rearrangement uses TRBV10-3 and TRBJ1-3; D uncertain. The CDR3 is made up of 14 amino acids. Trimming left V 2 bases short and J 4 bases short, with 9 bases between. Germline CDR1 ENHRY, CDR2 SYGVKD. The CDR3: CAISERLLGNTIYF. The CDR3 DNA is TGTGCCATCAGTGAGCGGCTCTTGGGAAACACCATATATTTT.

This clonotype was found many times. J is TRBJ2-7 and V is TRBV29-1; D is perhaps TRBD1 (5 bases). This CDR3 contains 11 residues. CDR1 and CDR2 from the germline V gene are SQVTM and ANQGSEA. The V end was cut by 6 bases, the J end by 4 bases, with 10 bases between. The CDR3 loop reads CSVQQDYEQYF. DNA for the CDR3: TGCAGCGTCCAACAGGATTACGAGCAGTACTTC.